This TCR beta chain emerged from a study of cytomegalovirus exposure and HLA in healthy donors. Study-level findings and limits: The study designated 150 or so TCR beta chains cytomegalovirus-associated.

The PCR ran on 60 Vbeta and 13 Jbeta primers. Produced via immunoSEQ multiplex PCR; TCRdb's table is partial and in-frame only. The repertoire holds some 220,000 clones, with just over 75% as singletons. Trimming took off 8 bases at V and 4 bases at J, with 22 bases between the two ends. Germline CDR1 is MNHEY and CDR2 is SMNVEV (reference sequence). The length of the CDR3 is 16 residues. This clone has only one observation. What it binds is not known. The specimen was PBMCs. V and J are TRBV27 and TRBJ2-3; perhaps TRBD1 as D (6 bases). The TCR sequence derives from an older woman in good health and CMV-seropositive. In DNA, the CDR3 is TGTGCCAGCGGGCCCCGGGACCTAACAGGGCCAGATACGCAGTATTTT. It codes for CASGPRDLTGPDTQYF.